This is a list of T cell receptor beta chains from one sample in a study of OX40 agonist ivuxolimab in advanced cancers. Only in-frame clones appear in the TCRdb table, and some are missing; sequencing was by immunoSEQ multiplex PCR. The profile covers fewer than 80,000 clones, with around 85% appearing a single time and less than 6.5% taken by the ten largest. The sequenced sample was CD4+ or CD8+ T cells sorted from blood, obtained in a trial of the OX40 agonist ivuxolimab. Source of these receptors: an adult with an advanced solid tumor such as melanoma, head and neck, liver or kidney cancer. Both conserved end residues are part of each CDR3. The D gene is left open where the match is weak.

13 TRBV7-9 NA CASSFAPFYEQYF
14 TRBV6-5 TRBD1 CASSGGTGRYGYTF
12 TRBV30 NA CATEGAGYEQYF
15 TRBV27 NA CASSLSGVQYEKLFF
15 TRBV19 NA CASRPTGRRNQPQHF
16 TRBV28 TRBD2 CASSKGLAGLYNEQFF
15 TRBV7-2 TRBD1 CASRLDRAYYNEQFF
14 TRBV6-6 NA CASSYSEGLQPQHF
17 TRBV7-9 NA CASSLEGGLAGSYEQYF
11 TRBV7-8 NA CASSHGNTIYF
15 TRBV6-1 TRBD1 CASSEGQGSSYEQYF
15 TRBV6-5 TRBD1 CASSTRDRGISPLHF
13 TRBV6-1 NA CASNIGGHGELFF
14 TRBV10-3 NA CAISEGVKGNEQFF
13 TRBV6-6 NA CASTRGVGEKLFF
15 TRBV9 TRBD1 CASSATGTGGSPLHF
15 TRBV7-3 TRBD2 CASSLIAGGNNEQFF
12 TRBV14 NA CASSQDRIGYTF
15 TRBV5-1 NA CASSLAQGSAYEQYF
14 TRBV7-6 NA CASSDNGNNQPQHF
15 TRBV6-1 NA CASTSKGLANYGYTF
17 TRBV7-6 NA CASSLPRKQGGTGELFF
16 TRBV5-6 NA CASSLRQVGLENIQYF
11 TRBV7-9 NA CASSLEEQPFF
13 TRBV2 NA CASSEAQFYEQYF
14 TRBV23-1 NA CASSPERGADTQYF
14 TRBV19 NA CASSSGGSGNEQFF
13 TRBV18 TRBD1 CASSPQGAEGYTF
12 TRBV5-1 NA CASSFQGTEAFF
14 TRBV15 NA CATSGLGPRRGYTF
13 TRBV4-1 NA CASSQDRAGELFF
13 TRBV6-6 NA CASTRTGGSPLHF
14 TRBV10-3 TRBD1 CAILNRDSGNTIYF
14 TRBV2 TRBD1 CASSVGTANTEAFF
13 TRBV2 NA CASGQVPFEGYTF
14 TRBV7-2 NA CASSRGGGYNEQFF
15 TRBV7-9 NA CASNPGTTNTGELFF
13 TRBV5-1 TRBD1 CASSERQGSEQYF
21 TRBV4-2 TRBD2 CASSQKGTSGHAAGSTDTQYF
13 TRBV15 TRBD1 CATSSDRGNEQYF
12 TRBV4-3 NA CASSHGNTEAFF
14 TRBV27 NA CASSFLGADQPQHF
20 TRBV2 TRBD2 CASSEGTRLAGRRGTDTQYF
14 TRBV7-2 NA CASGGGSGANVLTF
21 TRBV4-1 TRBD2 CASSQEVPGLAGSRSYNGQFF
12 TRBV27 NA CASKEGAGELFF
13 TRBV15 NA CATSRDRAGELFF
16 TRBV15 TRBD1 CATSRPRQGARNEQFF
11 TRBV19 NA CASSSRDEQFF
16 TRBV7-9 TRBD1 CASSLGQGGSNQPQHF
15 TRBV6-5 NA CASSPYSTADYGYTF
16 TRBV29-1 TRBD1 CSVEGRGTDNNYGYTF
11 TRBV20-1 NA CSAEDSALEFF
11 TRBV19 NA CASSDYNEQFF
11 TRBV5-6 TRBD1 CASSYRGGYTF
13 TRBV15 NA CATKSPSIDTQYF
15 TRBV4-1 NA CASSQGGGDGYGYTF
15 TRBV7-2 TRBD2 CASSPTSLAGGEQFF
14 TRBV5-1 TRBD1 CASSPGQGQNIQYF
15 TRBV27 TRBD1 CASGTGTGNYSPLHF